Sequencing of this TCR beta chain was carried out in a study of PD-1 blockade in classical Hodgkin lymphoma. Study results and caveats: Newly diagnosed patients were reported to start with lower TCR diversity than healthy donors. Anyone who began nivolumab under 1 year after ASCT was excluded.

Germline lookup yields CDR1 SQVTM and CDR2 ANQGSEA. The CDR3 length is 13 residues. Deletions cut 4 bases from V and 12 bases from J, with 19 bases between. Every patient relapsed after autologous stem cell transplantation, and brentuximab vedotin exposure varied. The protocol was immunoSEQ multiplex PCR, while the TCRdb copy is restricted to in-frame clones and leaves out a portion. The sample has approximately 27,000 clones, 60% to 75% seen once. As concerns this clone: The antigen remains unidentified.

The rearrangement uses TRBV29-1 and TRBJ2-1, with D possibly TRBD2 on 5 matching bases. Here the sequenced sample was peripheral blood mononuclear cells (PBMCs), taken before the second cycle of nivolumab. The sequence was collected from a human donor with classical Hodgkin lymphoma. The CDR3 region has the DNA TGCAGCGTTGTGGGGAGTGGCGAGGTGGGGCAGTTCTTC. Amino acid sequence: CSVVGSGEVGQFF.